This T cell receptor (beta chain) was sequenced during a study of T cell responses to AZD1222 COVID-19 vaccine. General study results and limits: Elevations in Spike-specific TCR breadth and depth followed administration of two AZD1222 doses. There were repertoire samples only from the period after the peak T cell response. Among vaccine-associated CD4 TCRs, coverage spanned spike, with dominance at 160-218 and 743-854.

Trimming at V came to 3 bases and at J to 3 bases, leaving 11 bases not matched to a gene. CDR1 is LNHNV, CDR2 YYDKDF, per germline (reference sequence). The CDR3 totals 16 residues. Points on this clone: Its target is not known.

Generated by immunoSEQ multiplex PCR, the TCRdb table keeps only in-frame clones and is missing some. The sample contains 140,000 to 150,000 clones, 75% to 95% of which appear only once. This sequence was found in an adult in good health. The V and J genes are TRBV15 and TRBJ2-7, with TRBD2 matching over 7 bases. Sequences were derived from peripheral blood, sampled on day 0 of MenACWY control vaccination. The CDR3 DNA reads as TGTGCCACCAGCAGCCTGGGGGGGAGAAGTCGCTACGAGCAGTACTTC. Its translation is CATSSLGGRSRYEQYF.